Included here is one T cell receptor (beta chain) sequence, with context. The antigen remains unidentified. These data belong to a study of T cell responses to AZD1222 COVID-19 vaccine. The V segment lost 2 bases and the J segment 5 bases; nucleotides outside the gene matches: 11. The CDR3 extends over 17 amino acids. Germline CDR1 MNHNS, CDR2 SASEGT. Broader study findings: No day 14 peak samples; only post-peak repertoires were characterized. Among those given AZD1222, only five to seven were seropositive at baseline.

Some clones are missing from TCRdb's copy, which holds only in-frame ones; the method was immunoSEQ multiplex PCR. Counted here are approximately 100,000 clones, roughly 89% occurring once; the ten biggest clones make up around 5%. This specimen consisted of peripheral blood, obtained 28 days after the second AZD1222 dose. The clonotype comes from an adult who received the AZD1222 COVID-19 vaccine. The chain carries TRBV6-1 and TRBJ2-7; TRBD2 agrees at 11 bases. CDR3 protein: CASSESWASGGWNEQYF. CDR3 nucleotides: TGTGCCAGCAGTGAAAGCTGGGCTAGCGGGGGGTGGAACGAGCAGTACTTC.